What follows is one T cell receptor (beta chain) and its context. The record originates from a study of OX40 agonist ivuxolimab in advanced cancers. Assay used: immunoSEQ multiplex PCR; TCRdb lists only in-frame clones, some missing. Of 50,000 to 65,000 clones in the sample, approximately 92% were seen once. The input for sequencing was CD4+ or CD8+ T cells sorted from blood, taken in a trial of the OX40 agonist ivuxolimab. This clonotype was sampled from an adult with an advanced solid tumor such as melanoma, head and neck, liver or kidney cancer.

CDR3 sequence reads: CASSKAEREGYNEQFF. CDR3 in DNA: TGTGCCAGCAGCAAAGCGGAGCGGGAGGGGTACAATGAGCAGTTCTTC. The V and J genes are TRBV21-1 and TRBJ2-1; the table's D call, TRBD2, was not checked against the DNA. TRBV21-1 is a pseudogene. The CDR3 extends over 16 amino acids.